This T cell receptor (beta chain) derives from a study of blood T cell repertoires in COVID-19. Per the original methods: Amplification from reference gene primers served as the basis for estimated nucleated cell counts. Data came from immunoSEQ multiplex PCR; TCRdb stores just in-frame clones and leaves some out. Clone size and the V and J calls come from that table; the DNA yielded D and trimming. Among more than 95,000 clones, approximately 81% were seen once, and the ten largest hold more than 30%. The germline gives CDR1 SGHKS, CDR2 YYEKEE (reference sequence). V was shortened by 0 bases and J by 2 bases, with 6 bases between the two germline ends. This CDR3 comprises 14 residues.

The sequence came from a man aged 80 or over with acute or convalescent COVID-19. This chain connects TRBV5-5 to TRBJ1-5; D remains ambiguous. Sequencing was performed on peripheral blood. The DNA for the CDR3 is TGTGCCAGCAGCTTGGTAACAGGCAATCAGCCCCAGCATTTT. Translation: CASSLVTGNQPQHF.